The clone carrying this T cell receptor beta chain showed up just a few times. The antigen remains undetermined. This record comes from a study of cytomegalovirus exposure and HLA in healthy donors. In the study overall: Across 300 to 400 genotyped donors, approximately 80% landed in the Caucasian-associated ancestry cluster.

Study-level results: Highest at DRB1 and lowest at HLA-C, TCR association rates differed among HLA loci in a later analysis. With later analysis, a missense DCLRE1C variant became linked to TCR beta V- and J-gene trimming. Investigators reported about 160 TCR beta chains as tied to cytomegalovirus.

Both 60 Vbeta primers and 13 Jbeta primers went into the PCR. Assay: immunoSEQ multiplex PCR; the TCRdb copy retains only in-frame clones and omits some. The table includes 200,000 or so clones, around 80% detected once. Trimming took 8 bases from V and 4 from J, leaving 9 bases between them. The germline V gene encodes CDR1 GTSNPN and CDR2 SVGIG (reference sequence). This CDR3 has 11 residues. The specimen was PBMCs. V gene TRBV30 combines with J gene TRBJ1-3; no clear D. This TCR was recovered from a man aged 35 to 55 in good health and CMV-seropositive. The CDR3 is CAGEGGNTIYF. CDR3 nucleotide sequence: TGTGCCGGAGAGGGAGGAAACACCATATATTTT.